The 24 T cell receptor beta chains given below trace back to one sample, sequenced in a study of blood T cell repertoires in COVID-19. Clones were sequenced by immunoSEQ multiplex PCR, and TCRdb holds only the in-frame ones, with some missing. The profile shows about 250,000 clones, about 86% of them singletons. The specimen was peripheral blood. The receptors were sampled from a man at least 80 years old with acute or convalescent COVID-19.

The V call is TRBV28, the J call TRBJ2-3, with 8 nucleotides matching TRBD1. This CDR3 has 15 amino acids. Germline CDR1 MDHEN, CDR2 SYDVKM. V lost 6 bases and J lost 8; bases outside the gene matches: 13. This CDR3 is CASRLGTGPQGTQYF. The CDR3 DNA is TGTGCCAGCAGACTGGGGACAGGCCCACAGGGTACGCAGTATTTT.

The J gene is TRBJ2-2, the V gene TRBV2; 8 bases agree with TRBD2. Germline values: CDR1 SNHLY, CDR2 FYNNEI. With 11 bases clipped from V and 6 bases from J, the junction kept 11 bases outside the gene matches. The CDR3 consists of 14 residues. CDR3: CARRGGDFPGELFF. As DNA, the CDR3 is TGTGCCCGCCGGGGGGGGGATTTTCCCGGGGAGCTGTTTTTT.

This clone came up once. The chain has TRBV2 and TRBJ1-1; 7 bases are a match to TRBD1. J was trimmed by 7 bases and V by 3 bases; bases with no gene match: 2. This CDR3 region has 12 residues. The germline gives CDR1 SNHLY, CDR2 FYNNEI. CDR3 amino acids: CASSDRGYEAFF. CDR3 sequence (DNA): TGTGCCAGCAGTGACAGGGGGTATGAAGCTTTCTTT.

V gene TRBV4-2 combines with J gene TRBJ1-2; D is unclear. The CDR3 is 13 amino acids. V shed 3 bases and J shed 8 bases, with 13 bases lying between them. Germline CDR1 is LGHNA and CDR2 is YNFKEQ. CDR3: CASSQYAEDGYTF. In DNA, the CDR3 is TGTGCCAGCAGCCAGTATGCGGAGGACGGCTACACCTTC.

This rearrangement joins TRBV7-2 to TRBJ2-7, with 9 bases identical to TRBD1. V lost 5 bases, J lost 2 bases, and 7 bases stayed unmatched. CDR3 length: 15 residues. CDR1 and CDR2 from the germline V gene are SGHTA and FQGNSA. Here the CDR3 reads CASSQRDRGAYEQYF. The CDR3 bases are TGTGCCAGCAGCCAGCGCGACAGGGGGGCCTACGAGCAGTACTTC.

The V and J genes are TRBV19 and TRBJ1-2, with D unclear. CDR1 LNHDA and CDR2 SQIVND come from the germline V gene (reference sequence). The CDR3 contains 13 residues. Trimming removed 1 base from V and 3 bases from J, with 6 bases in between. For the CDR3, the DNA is TGTGCCAGTAGTATAGGAGGATACTATGGCTACACCTTC. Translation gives CASSIGGYYGYTF.

The CDR3 DNA sequence: TGCGCCAGCAGCGGGGGACTAGCGGTCTACAATGAGCAGTTCTTC. Amino acid sequence: CASSGGLAVYNEQFF. The chain employs TRBV5-1 and TRBJ2-1; 11 bases agree with TRBD2. The CDR3 loop spans 15 amino acids. V lost 4 bases to trimming and J lost 3 bases; unmatched junction nucleotides: 3. The germline gives CDR1 SGHRS, CDR2 YFSETQ.

CDR3 sequence (DNA): TGTGCCAGCAGCGTAGGGCTAGCCAAAAACATTCAGTACTTC. Protein product: CASSVGLAKNIQYF. The rearrangement links TRBV9 to TRBJ2-4; D unresolved. The CDR3 is 14 amino acids. Trimming removed 0 bases at V and 0 bases at J, with 4 bases between. Germline CDR1 is SGDLS and CDR2 is YYNGEE.

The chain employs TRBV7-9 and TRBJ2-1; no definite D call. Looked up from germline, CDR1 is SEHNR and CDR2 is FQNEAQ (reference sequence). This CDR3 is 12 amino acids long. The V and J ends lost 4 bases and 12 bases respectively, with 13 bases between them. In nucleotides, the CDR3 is TGTGCCAGCAGCTCCGGGTCCCTAGGGCAGTTCTTC. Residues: CASSSGSLGQFF.

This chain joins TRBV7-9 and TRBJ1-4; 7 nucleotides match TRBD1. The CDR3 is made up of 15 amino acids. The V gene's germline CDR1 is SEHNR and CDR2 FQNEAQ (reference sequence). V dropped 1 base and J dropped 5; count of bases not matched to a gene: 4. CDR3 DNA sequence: TGTGCCAGCAGCTTAGGGGACAGTCTCAATGAAAAACTGTTTTTT. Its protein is CASSLGDSLNEKLFF.

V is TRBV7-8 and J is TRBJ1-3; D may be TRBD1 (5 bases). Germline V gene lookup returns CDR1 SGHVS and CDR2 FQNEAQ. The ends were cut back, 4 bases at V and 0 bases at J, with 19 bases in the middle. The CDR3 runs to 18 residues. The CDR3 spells CASSSRGDGPLSGNTIYF. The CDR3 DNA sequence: TGTGCCAGCAGCTCACGGGGGGACGGACCACTCTCTGGAAACACCATATATTTT.

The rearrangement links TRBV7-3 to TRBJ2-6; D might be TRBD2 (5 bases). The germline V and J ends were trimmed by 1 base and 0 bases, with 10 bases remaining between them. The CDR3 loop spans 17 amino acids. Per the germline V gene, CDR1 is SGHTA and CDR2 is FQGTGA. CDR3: CASSLRATNSGANVLTF. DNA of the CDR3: TGTGCCAGCAGCTTAAGGGCGACTAACTCTGGGGCCAACGTCCTGACTTTC.

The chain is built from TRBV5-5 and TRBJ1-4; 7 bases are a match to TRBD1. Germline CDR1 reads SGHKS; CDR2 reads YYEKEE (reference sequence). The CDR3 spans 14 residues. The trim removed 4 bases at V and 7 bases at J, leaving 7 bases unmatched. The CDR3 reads CASSLDRVIEKLFF. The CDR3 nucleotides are TGTGCCAGCAGCCTCGACAGGGTAATTGAAAAACTGTTTTTT.

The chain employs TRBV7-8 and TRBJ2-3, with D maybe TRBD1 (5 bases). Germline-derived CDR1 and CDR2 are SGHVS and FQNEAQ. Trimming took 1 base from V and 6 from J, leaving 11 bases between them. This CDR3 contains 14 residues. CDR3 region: CASSLEGAGDTQYF. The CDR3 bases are TGTGCCAGCAGCTTAGAAGGGGCAGGGGATACGCAGTATTTT.

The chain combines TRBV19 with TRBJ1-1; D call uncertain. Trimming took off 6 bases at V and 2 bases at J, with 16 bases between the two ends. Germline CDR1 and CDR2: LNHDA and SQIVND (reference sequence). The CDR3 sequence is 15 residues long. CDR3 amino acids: CASSHFLGSNTEAFF. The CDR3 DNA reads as TGTGCCAGTAGCCATTTCTTGGGCTCCAACACTGAAGCTTTCTTT.

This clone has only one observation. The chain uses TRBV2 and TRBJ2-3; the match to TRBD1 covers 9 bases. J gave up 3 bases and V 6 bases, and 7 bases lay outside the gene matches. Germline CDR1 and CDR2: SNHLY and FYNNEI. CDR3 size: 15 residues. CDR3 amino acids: CASSRSGQGTDTQYF. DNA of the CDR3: TGTGCCAGCAGCAGATCGGGACAGGGAACAGATACGCAGTATTTT.

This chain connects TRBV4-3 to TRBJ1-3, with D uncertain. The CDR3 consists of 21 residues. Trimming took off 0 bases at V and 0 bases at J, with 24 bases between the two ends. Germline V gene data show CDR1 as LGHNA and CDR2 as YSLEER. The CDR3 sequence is CASSQETETDLPSFSGNTIYF. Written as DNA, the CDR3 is TGCGCCAGCAGCCAAGAAACCGAGACGGACCTCCCTAGCTTCTCTGGAAACACCATATATTTT.

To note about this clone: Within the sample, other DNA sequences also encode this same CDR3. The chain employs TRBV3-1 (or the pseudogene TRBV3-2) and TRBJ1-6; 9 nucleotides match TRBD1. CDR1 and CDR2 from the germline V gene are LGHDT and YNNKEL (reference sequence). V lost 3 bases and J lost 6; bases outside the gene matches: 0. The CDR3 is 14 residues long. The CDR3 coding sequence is TGTGCCAGCAGCCAGGGACAGGGTAATTCACCCCTCCACTTT. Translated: CASSQGQGNSPLHF.

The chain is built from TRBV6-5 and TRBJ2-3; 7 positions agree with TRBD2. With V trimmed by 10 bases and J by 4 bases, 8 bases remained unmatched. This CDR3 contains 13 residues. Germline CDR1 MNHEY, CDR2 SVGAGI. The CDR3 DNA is TGTGCCACCTGGGGGGGAATTCCAGATACGCAGTATTTT. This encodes CATWGGIPDTQYF.

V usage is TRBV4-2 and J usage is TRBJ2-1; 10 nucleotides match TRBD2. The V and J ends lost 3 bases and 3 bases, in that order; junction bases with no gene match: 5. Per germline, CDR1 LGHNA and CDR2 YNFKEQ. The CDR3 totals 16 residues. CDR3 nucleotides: TGTGCCAGCAGCCAGACTCGGACTAGCGGCTACAATGAGCAGTTCTTC. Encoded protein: CASSQTRTSGYNEQFF.

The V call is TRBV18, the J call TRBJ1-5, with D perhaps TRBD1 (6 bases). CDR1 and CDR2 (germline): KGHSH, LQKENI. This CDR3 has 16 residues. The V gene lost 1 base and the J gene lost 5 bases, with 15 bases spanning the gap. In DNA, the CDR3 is TGTGCCAGCTCACCACAAGGCTCAGGGGTGGATCAGCCCCAGCATTTT. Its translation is CASSPQGSGVDQPQHF. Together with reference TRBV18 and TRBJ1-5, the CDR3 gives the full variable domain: NAGVMQNPRHLVRRRGQEARLRCSPMKGHSHVYWYRQLPEEGLKFMVYLQKENIIDESGMPKERFSAEFPKEGPSILRIQQVVRGDSAAYFCASSPQGSGVDQPQHFGDGTRLSIL.

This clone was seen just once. The DNA of the CDR3 is TGCGCCAGCAGTAAGCGGGAGGCTTACTACAATGAGCAGTTCTTC. This codes for CASSKREAYYNEQFF. The gene calls are TRBV10-1 and TRBJ2-1, with 9 bases lining up with TRBD2. The CDR3 totals 15 residues. The V gene's germline CDR1 is WNHNN and CDR2 SYGVQD (reference sequence). Germline trimming cut 5 bases from V and 3 bases from J; bases unmatched to any gene: 5.

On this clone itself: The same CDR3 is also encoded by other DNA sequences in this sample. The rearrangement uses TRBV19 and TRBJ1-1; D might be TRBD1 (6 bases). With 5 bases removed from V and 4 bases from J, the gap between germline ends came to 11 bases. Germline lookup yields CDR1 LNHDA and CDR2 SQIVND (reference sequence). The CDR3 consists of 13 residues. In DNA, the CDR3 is TGTGCCAGTAGTTCACAGGGACGCACTGAAGCTTTCTTT. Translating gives CASSSQGRTEAFF.

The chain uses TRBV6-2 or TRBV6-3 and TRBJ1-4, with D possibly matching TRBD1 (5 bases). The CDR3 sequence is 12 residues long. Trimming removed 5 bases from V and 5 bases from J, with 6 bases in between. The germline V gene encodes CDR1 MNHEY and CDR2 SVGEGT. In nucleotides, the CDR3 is TGTGCCAGCAGTACAGGAAATGAAAAACTGTTTTTT. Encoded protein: CASSTGNEKLFF.